The 9 T cell receptor beta chains below were found in one sample sequenced in a study of technical replicates of blood from four donors. Libraries were prepared by immunoSEQ multiplex PCR; TCRdb keeps only in-frame clonotypes and omits some of them. This repertoire shows fewer than 95,000 clones, 94% found once; its top ten account for under 0.3%. Sequencing was carried out using T cells isolated from PBMCs. Receptors were obtained from a human donor in good health.

The chain uses TRBV5-1 and TRBJ2-7; TRBD2 agrees at 9 bases. This CDR3 has 16 residues. Germline CDR1 SGHRS, CDR2 YFSETQ. The V segment lost 2 bases and the J segment 1 base; nucleotides outside the gene matches: 7. The CDR3 loop reads CASSFISAGGSYEQYF. The CDR3 DNA reads TGCGCCAGCAGCTTCATCAGCGCGGGAGGGTCCTACGAGCAGTACTTC.

The chain employs TRBV27 and TRBJ1-6; D ambiguous. CDR1 MNHEY and CDR2 SMNVEV come from the germline V gene (reference sequence). This CDR3 is built from 15 residues. Trimming removed 5 bases from V and 7 bases from J, with 15 bases in between. The CDR3 spells CASSLTRRGNSPLHF. CDR3 nucleotides: TGTGCCAGCAGTCTAACAAGGAGAGGGAATTCACCCCTCCACTTT.

This clone has just a few counts. The J gene is TRBJ1-3, the V gene TRBV27; D remains ambiguous. Trimming pared 5 bases from V and 7 bases from J, leaving 12 bases between. The CDR3 is 13 residues long. Per the germline V gene, CDR1 is MNHEY and CDR2 is SMNVEV (reference sequence). CDR3 coding DNA: TGTGCCAGCAGTACTCCCTCGGGGAACACCATATATTTT. It codes for CASSTPSGNTIYF.

This chain connects TRBV28 to TRBJ1-3; D gene uncertain. This CDR3 comprises 15 residues. Germline assignment: CDR1 MDHEN and CDR2 SYDVKM. Trimming cost V 2 bases and J 2 bases, with 10 bases left between them. The CDR3 protein is CASSLVQKAGNTIYF. The CDR3 nucleotides read TGTGCCAGCAGTTTAGTACAGAAAGCTGGAAACACCATATATTTT. The whole variable domain, remainder taken from reference TRBV28 and TRBJ1-3, is DVKVTQSSRYLVKRTGEKVFLECVQDMDHENMFWYRQDPGLGLRLIYFSYDVKMKEKGDIPEGYSVSREKKERFSLILESASTNQTSMYLCASSLVQKAGNTIYFGEGSWLTVV.

This rearrangement joins TRBV25-1 to TRBJ1-2; perhaps TRBD1 as D (6 bases). The CDR3 is made up of 17 amino acids. From germline, CDR1 is MGHDK and CDR2 SYGVNS. V shed 4 bases and J shed 0 bases, with 18 bases lying between them. The CDR3 sequence is CASSGITGSHPNYGYTF. CDR3 bases: TGTGCCAGCAGTGGAATAACAGGGTCCCATCCTAACTATGGCTACACCTTC.

This clone has a single count. The chain links TRBV11-1 to TRBJ1-1; tentatively, D is TRBD1 (6 bases). Germline V lookup: CDR1 SGHAT, CDR2 FQDESV (reference sequence). With 1 base removed from V and 4 bases from J, the gap between germline ends came to 13 bases. The CDR3 runs to 15 residues. Written as DNA, the CDR3 is TGTGCCAGCAGCTTAGACGTCTTGACAGGCACTGAAGCTTTCTTT. It codes for CASSLDVLTGTEAFF.

The chain combines TRBV30 with TRBJ1-1; a possible D gene is TRBD1 (6 bases). The V end was cut by 8 bases, the J end by 6 bases, with 22 bases between. CDR1 is GTSNPN, CDR2 SVGIG, per germline (reference sequence). The CDR3 covers 14 residues. The CDR3 DNA sequence: TGTGCCAGAGGTAATTTCCAGGGGATCTCTGAAGCTTTCTTT. It translates to CARGNFQGISEAFF.

The V gene is TRBV4-2, the J gene TRBJ1-5; D remains ambiguous. Germline CDR1 is LGHNA and CDR2 is YNFKEQ. This CDR3 spans 16 amino acids. V lost 0 bases to trimming and J lost 2 bases, with 11 bases between them. Here the CDR3 reads CASSQDTEFGNQPQHF. For the CDR3, the DNA is TGTGCCAGCAGCCAAGACACGGAGTTTGGCAATCAGCCCCAGCATTTT.

The V gene is TRBV7-9, the J gene TRBJ1-5; TRBD1 aligns across 7 bases. V lost 5 bases to trimming and J lost 2 bases; unmatched junction nucleotides: 9. Germline V gene lookup returns CDR1 SEHNR and CDR2 FQNEAQ (reference sequence). The CDR3 contains 16 residues. CDR3 in DNA: TGTGCCAGCAGCCGTACCTCCGACAGGGGCAATCAGCCCCAGCATTTT. It encodes CASSRTSDRGNQPQHF.